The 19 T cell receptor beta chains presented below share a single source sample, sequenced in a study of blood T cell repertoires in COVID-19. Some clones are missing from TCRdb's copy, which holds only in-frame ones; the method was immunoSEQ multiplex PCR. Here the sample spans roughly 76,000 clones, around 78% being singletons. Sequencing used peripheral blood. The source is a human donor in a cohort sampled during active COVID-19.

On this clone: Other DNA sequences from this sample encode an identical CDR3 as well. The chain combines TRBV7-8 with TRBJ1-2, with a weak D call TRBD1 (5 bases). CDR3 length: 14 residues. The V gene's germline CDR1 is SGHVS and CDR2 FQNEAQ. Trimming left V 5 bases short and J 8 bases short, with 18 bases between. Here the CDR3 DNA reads TGTGCCAGCAGCCAGACCCTGGGGGAGGGCGGCTACACCTTC. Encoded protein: CASSQTLGEGGYTF.

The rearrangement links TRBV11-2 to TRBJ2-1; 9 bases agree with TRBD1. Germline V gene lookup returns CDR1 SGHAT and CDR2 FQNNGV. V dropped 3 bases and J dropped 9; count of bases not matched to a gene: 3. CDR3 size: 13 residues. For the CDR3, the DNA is TGTGCCAGCAGCTTCTCGGGACAGGGTGAGCAGTTCTTC. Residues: CASSFSGQGEQFF.

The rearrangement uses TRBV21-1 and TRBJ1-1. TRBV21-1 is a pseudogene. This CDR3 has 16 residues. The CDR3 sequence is CASTVPLAGTNTEAFF. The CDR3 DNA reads TGTGCCAGCACAGTCCCCCTAGCGGGTACGAACACTGAAGCTTTCTTT.

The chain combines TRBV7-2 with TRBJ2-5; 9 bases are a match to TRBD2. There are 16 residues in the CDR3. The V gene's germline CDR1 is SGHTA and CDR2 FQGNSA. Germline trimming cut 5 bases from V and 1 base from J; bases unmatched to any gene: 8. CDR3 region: CASSQGLAGSQETQYF. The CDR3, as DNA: TGTGCCAGCAGCCAGGGGCTAGCGGGATCCCAAGAGACCCAGTACTTC.

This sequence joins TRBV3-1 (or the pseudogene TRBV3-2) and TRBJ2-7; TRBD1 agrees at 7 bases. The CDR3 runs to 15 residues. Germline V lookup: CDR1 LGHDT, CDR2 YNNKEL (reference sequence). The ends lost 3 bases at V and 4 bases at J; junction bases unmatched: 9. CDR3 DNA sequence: TGTGCCAGCAGCCATTTACAGGGGATTTCATACGAGCAGTACTTC. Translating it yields CASSHLQGISYEQYF.

The CDR3 reads CASSKWASGMANEQFF. CDR3 nucleotides: TGTGCCAGCAGCAAATGGGCTAGCGGGATGGCCAATGAGCAGTTCTTC. The rearrangement joins TRBV21-1 to TRBJ2-1; no DNA check was done on the table's D call, TRBD2. TRBV21-1 corresponds to a pseudogene. The CDR3 has 16 amino acids.

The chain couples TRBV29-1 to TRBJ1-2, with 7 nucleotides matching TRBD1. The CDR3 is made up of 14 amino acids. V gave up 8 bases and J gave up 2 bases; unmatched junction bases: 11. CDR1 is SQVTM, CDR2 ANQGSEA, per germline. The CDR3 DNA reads TGCAGCTTATCCTCGACAGGGTCGAACTATGGCTACACCTTC. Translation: CSLSSTGSNYGYTF.

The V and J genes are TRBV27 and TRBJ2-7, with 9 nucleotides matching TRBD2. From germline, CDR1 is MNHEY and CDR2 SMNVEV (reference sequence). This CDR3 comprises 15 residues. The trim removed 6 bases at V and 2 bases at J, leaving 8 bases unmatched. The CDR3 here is CASRITSGSTYEQYF. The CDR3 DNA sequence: TGTGCCAGCAGAATTACTAGCGGGTCAACCTACGAGCAGTACTTC.

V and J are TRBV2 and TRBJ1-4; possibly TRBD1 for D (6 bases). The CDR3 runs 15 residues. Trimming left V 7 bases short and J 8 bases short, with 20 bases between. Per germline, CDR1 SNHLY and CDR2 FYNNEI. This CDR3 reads CASNLRGGAGEKLFF. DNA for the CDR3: TGTGCCAGCAACCTACGCGGGGGGGCAGGAGAAAAACTGTTTTTT.

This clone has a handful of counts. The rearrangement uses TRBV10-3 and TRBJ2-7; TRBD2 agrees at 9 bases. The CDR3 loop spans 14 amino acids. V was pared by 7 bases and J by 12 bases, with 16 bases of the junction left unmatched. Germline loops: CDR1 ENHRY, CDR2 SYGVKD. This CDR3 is CAIMTSGQQRSAYF. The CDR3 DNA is TGTGCCATCATGACTAGCGGACAGCAGAGGTCTGCGTACTTC.

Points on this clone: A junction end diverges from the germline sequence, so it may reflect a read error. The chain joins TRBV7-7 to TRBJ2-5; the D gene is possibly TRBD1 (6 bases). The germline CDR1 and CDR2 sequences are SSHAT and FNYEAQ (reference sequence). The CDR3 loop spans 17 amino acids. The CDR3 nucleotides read TGTGCTAGCAGCTCAAACCCTCAGGGGCGTCTCAGCGAGACCCAGTACTTC. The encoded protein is CASSSNPQGRLSETQYF.

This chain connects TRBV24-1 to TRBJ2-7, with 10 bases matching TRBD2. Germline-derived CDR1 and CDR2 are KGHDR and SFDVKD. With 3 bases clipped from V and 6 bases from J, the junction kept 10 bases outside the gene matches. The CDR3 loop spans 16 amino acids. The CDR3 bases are TGTGCCACCAGTGATCATCTCGGGACTAGCGCATCCGAGCAGTACTTC. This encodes CATSDHLGTSASEQYF.

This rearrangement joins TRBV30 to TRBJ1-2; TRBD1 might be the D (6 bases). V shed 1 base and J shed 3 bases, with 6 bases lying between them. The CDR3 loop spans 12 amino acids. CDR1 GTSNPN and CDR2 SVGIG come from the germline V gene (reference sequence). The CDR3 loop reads CAWSGGHYGYTF. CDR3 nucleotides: TGTGCCTGGAGTGGGGGGCACTATGGCTACACCTTC.

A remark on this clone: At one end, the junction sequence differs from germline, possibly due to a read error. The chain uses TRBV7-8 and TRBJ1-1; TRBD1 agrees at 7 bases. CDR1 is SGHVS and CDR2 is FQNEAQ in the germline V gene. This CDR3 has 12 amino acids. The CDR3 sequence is CASSAGTAQALF. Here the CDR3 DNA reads TGTGCCAGCAGCGCCGGGACAGCCCAAGCTTTGTTT.

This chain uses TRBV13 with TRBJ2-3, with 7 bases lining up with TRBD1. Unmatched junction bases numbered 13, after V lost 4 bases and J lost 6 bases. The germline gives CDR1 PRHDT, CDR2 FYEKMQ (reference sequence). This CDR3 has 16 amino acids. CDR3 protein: CASSSYASTGLDTQYF. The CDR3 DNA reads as TGTGCCAGCAGCTCGTACGCCTCGACAGGGCTTGATACGCAGTATTTT.

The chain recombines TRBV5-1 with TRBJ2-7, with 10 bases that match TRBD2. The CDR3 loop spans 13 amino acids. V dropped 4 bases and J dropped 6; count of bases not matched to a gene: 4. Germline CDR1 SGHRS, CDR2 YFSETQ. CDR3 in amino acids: CASSILAGGEQYF. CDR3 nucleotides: TGCGCCAGCAGCATATTAGCGGGAGGCGAGCAGTACTTC.

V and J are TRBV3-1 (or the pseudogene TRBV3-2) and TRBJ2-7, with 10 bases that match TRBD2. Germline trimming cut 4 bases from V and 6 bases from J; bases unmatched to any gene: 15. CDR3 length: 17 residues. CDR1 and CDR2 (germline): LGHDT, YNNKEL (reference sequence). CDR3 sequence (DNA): TGTGCCAGCAGCCCAACCTGGCTAGCGGGAGATCTTCGCGAGCAGTACTTC. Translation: CASSPTWLAGDLREQYF.

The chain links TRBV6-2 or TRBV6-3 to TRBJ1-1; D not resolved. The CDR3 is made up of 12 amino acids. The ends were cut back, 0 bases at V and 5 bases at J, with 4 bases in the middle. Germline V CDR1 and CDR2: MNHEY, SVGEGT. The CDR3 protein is CASSYSLTEAFF. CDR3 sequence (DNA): TGTGCCAGCAGTTACTCGCTAACTGAAGCTTTCTTT.

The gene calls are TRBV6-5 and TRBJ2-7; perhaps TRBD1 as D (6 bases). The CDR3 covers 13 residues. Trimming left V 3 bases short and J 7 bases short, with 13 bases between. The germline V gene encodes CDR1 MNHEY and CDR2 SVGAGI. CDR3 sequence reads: CASSYKIGGEQYF. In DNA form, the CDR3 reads TGTGCCAGCAGTTATAAAATAGGGGGAGAGCAGTACTTC.